This passage covers 17 T cell receptor beta chains from one sample sequenced in a study of T-cell memory formation after mild COVID-19 (dated by TCRdb to about 2021). The library was generated by 5' RACE. Instrument used: Illumina NovaSeq 6000. TCRdb trimmed the raw reads at Q25, called clones with MiXCR and kept productive beta chains. Each record represents a unique CDR3 protein, reported with the most common genes and DNA among its rows. For this sample there are about 290,000 distinct CDR3 sequences; approximately 15% appear just once. The ten largest clones add up to more than 20% of the sample. Sequencing was carried out using PBMCs or a T cell subset sorted from them (not recorded which). These receptors came from a man aged 18 to 29 who had mild COVID-19 (a few samples of this study predate the infection). The sample titles of this study are shuffled in the database, so cell type and time point are left out; the donor was told from shared clones.

This clonotype was counted between two and nine times. The CDR3 loop reads CATYPGRSYEQYF. The CDR3 DNA reads TGTGCCACGTACCCAGGAAGGTCCTACGAGCAGTACTTC. J is TRBJ2-7 and V is TRBV10-3; unclear D gene. Germline V gives CDR1 ENHRY, CDR2 SYGVKD. The length of the CDR3 is 13 residues. Trimming removed 10 bases at V and 1 base at J, with 14 bases between.

The chain joins TRBV12-3 or TRBV12-4 to TRBJ1-1; D uncertain. V was clipped by 1 base and J by 4 bases, with 7 bases between them. The CDR3 runs 13 residues. DNA for the CDR3: TGTGCCAGCAGTTTAGAAGCTAGCACTGAAGCTTTCTTT. Translated: CASSLEASTEAFF.

The J gene is TRBJ2-7, the V gene TRBV12-3 or TRBV12-4; 10 bases match TRBD2. The CDR3 spans 14 residues. V shed 5 bases, J shed 7 bases, and the junction held 8 bases outside the gene matches. The CDR3 region is CASSHSGGAWEQYF. CDR3 coding DNA: TGTGCCAGCAGTCACAGCGGGGGGGCCTGGGAGCAGTACTTC.

This chain joins TRBV19 and TRBJ2-5, with 12 bases identical to TRBD2. Germline V gene lookup returns CDR1 LNHDA and CDR2 SQIVND (reference sequence). The CDR3 length is 16 residues. V dropped 4 bases and J dropped 1; count of bases not matched to a gene: 4. Written as DNA, the CDR3 is TGTGCCAGTAGTACCGGGACTAGCGGGTTCCAAGAGACCCAGTACTTC. Protein product: CASSTGTSGFQETQYF.

V usage is TRBV12-3 or TRBV12-4 and J usage is TRBJ1-1, with D possibly being TRBD1 (6 bases). With 7 bases removed from V and 1 base from J, the gap between germline ends came to 13 bases. The CDR3 covers 14 residues. The CDR3 spells CASTHTGRNTEAFF. The CDR3 region has the DNA TGTGCCAGCACCCATACAGGGAGGAACACTGAAGCTTTCTTT.

This clonotype was picked up many times. The V and J genes are TRBV5-1 and TRBJ2-7; a weak D match, TRBD2 (6 bases). Germline V lookup: CDR1 SGHRS, CDR2 YFSETQ. The CDR3 has 13 amino acids. CDR3 sequence: CASSLEGSYEQYV. The CDR3 coding sequence is TGTGCCAGCAGCTTGGAGGGCTCCTACGAGCAGTACGTC.

This clonotype showed up just a few times. The genes are TRBV11-2 and TRBJ2-7; 12 nucleotides agree with TRBD2. The length of the CDR3 is 16 residues. The germline V gene encodes CDR1 SGHAT and CDR2 FQNNGV. The trim removed 1 base at V and 2 bases at J, leaving 3 bases unmatched. In nucleotides, the CDR3 is TGTGCCAGCAGCTTAGGGACTAGCGGGGACCCCTACGAGCAGTACTTC. Encoded protein: CASSLGTSGDPYEQYF.

This clonotype appeared many times. This chain joins TRBV7-9 and TRBJ2-3; D is ambiguous. The CDR3 spans 14 residues. Germline CDR1 and CDR2: SEHNR and FQNEAQ (reference sequence). Trimming removed 2 bases at V and 4 bases at J, with 10 bases between. The DNA of the CDR3 is TGTGCCAGCAGCTTACAGGAAAGGCCAGATACGCAGTATTTT. It yields the protein CASSLQERPDTQYF.

This chain joins TRBV24-1 and TRBJ2-7; D gene ambiguous. Germline loops: CDR1 KGHDR, CDR2 SFDVKD. The CDR3 extends over 15 amino acids. V was clipped by 7 bases and J by 2 bases, with 17 bases between them. CDR3 DNA sequence: TGTGCCACCAGCCCTCGGGTCTCCCTTACCTACGAGCAGTACGTC. Protein: CATSPRVSLTYEQYV.

This clonotype was observed a handful of times. The chain has TRBV4-2 and TRBJ2-3; possible D gene TRBD2, 6 bases. Trimming took off 0 bases at V and 7 bases at J, with 14 bases between the two ends. The CDR3 consists of 15 residues. In germline, CDR1 is LGHNA, CDR2 YNFKEQ. The CDR3 DNA reads TGTGCCAGCAGCCAAGATTTGACTAGGGGAAATACGCAGTATTTT. Encoded protein: CASSQDLTRGNTQYF.

The gene calls are TRBV7-9 and TRBJ1-1; no reliable D call. The CDR3 contains 14 residues. V lost 0 bases and J lost 1, with 6 bases in between. From germline, CDR1 is SEHNR and CDR2 FQNEAQ (reference sequence). The CDR3 protein is CASSLALGNTEAFF. The CDR3 DNA reads as TGTGCCAGCAGCTTAGCTTTGGGGAACACTGAAGCTTTCTTT.

This clonotype has only a few counts. J is TRBJ2-7 and V is TRBV21-1; TRBD1, the table's D call, lacks a check against the DNA. TRBV21-1 is given as a pseudogene. The CDR3 extends over 15 amino acids. The chain's CDR3 is CASLTLQGDWREQYF. The CDR3 nucleotides are TGTGCCAGCCTAACTTTACAGGGGGATTGGAGGGAGCAGTACTTC.

The table lists this clonotype with a few counts. The CDR3 loop reads CASSFGGGPLNEQFF. The CDR3 coding sequence is TGTGCCAGCAGTTTCGGGGGGGGGCCCTTGAATGAGCAGTTCTTC. The J gene is TRBJ2-1, the V gene TRBV6-6; the match to TRBD2 covers 8 bases. This CDR3 has 15 residues. The germline gives CDR1 MNHNY, CDR2 SVGAGI (reference sequence). V shed 4 bases and J 7 bases; nucleotides not matched to a gene: 9.

The chain links TRBV7-3 to TRBJ1-3; the D gene is possibly TRBD1 (5 bases). Per germline, CDR1 SGHTA and CDR2 FQGTGA. V was clipped by 6 bases and J by 0 bases, with 12 bases between them. The CDR3 totals 15 residues. The chain's CDR3 is CASSPSGSSGNTIYF. Written as DNA, the CDR3 is TGTGCCAGCAGTCCATCAGGGAGCTCTGGAAACACCATATATTTT.

On this clonotype: This may be a read error, as it is one base from a much larger clone. The genes are TRBV29-1 and TRBJ1-1; D is unclear. V gave up 2 bases and J gave up 3 bases, with 4 bases separating them. Germline CDR1 and CDR2: SQVTM and ANQGSEA. This CDR3 contains 11 residues. CDR3 in DNA: TGCAGCGTTGAAAGGGACACTGAAGCTTTCTTT. Translation: CSVERDTEAFF.

This clonotype was observed a handful of times. The rearrangement uses TRBV12-3 or TRBV12-4 and TRBJ2-2; D gene ambiguous. Trimming removed 6 bases from V and 2 bases from J, with 10 bases in between. The CDR3 is 14 residues long. CDR3 nucleotide sequence: TGTGCCAGCAGGGCGGAAGCAAACACCGGGGAGCTGTTTTTT. Protein sequence: CASRAEANTGELFF.

This clonotype was seen more than once but under ten times. The chain combines TRBV7-9 with TRBJ1-4; unclear D gene. The germline V and J ends were trimmed by 4 bases and 3 bases, with 12 bases remaining between them. This CDR3 comprises 15 residues. The V gene's germline CDR1 is SEHNR and CDR2 FQNEAQ (reference sequence). The CDR3 nucleotides are TGTGCCAGCAGCTCCCCTTTTCGGGCTAATGAAAAACTGTTTTTT. Translated: CASSSPFRANEKLFF.